These 29 T cell receptor beta chains share one sample of origin, sequenced in a study of OX40 agonist ivuxolimab in advanced cancers. Only in-frame clones appear in the TCRdb table, and some are missing; sequencing was by immunoSEQ multiplex PCR. The sample lists 30,000 to 45,000 clones; 74% were seen once. The material was CD4+ or CD8+ T cells sorted from blood, obtained in a trial of the OX40 agonist ivuxolimab. The receptors derive from an adult with an advanced solid tumor such as melanoma, head and neck, liver or kidney cancer.

The V gene is TRBV4-2, the J gene TRBJ2-5; 14 bases agree with TRBD2. The V gene end was trimmed by 2 bases and the J gene end by 1 base; junction bases not matched to a gene: 9. This CDR3 is built from 19 residues. CDR1 LGHNA and CDR2 YNFKEQ come from the germline V gene. CDR3 sequence (DNA): TGTGCCAGCAGCCAAACGTCAGGGACTAGCGGGGGTCTCCAAGAGACCCAGTACTTC. Its translation: CASSQTSGTSGGLQETQYF.

The chain carries TRBV4-2 and TRBJ1-1, with a weak D call TRBD1 (5 bases). The germline CDR1 and CDR2 sequences are LGHNA and YNFKEQ. The CDR3 sequence is 17 residues long. V lost 1 base, J lost 1 base, and 16 bases lay in between. Written as DNA, the CDR3 is TGTGCCAGCAGCCAAGGCCCGCTTACAGGCCCGAACACTGAAGCTTTCTTT. It codes for CASSQGPLTGPNTEAFF.

The chain joins TRBV19 to TRBJ1-5; D unclear. Germline-derived CDR1 and CDR2 are LNHDA and SQIVND (reference sequence). The CDR3 runs 12 residues. V lost 5 bases to trimming and J lost 1 base, with 3 bases between them. CDR3 protein: CASSLSNQPQHF. The CDR3 bases are TGTGCCAGTAGTCTCAGCAATCAGCCCCAGCATTTT.

The CDR3 DNA follows: TGTGCCAGCAGAAAACCGGGACCGAACACTGAAGCTTTCTTT. Translating gives CASRKPGPNTEAFF. V usage is TRBV6-1 and J usage is TRBJ1-1, with D maybe TRBD1 (5 bases). The V gene lost 6 bases and the J gene lost 1 base, with 12 bases spanning the gap. CDR1 and CDR2 from the germline V gene are MNHNS and SASEGT. The CDR3 covers 14 residues.

The chain is built from TRBV9 and TRBJ2-3; 13 nucleotides match TRBD2. CDR3 length: 19 amino acids. V gave up 1 base and J gave up 0 bases; unmatched junction bases: 8. The germline CDR1 and CDR2 sequences are SGDLS and YYNGEE. CDR3 sequence: CASSVMRLAGGFSTDTQYF. For the CDR3, the DNA is TGTGCCAGCAGCGTAATGCGACTAGCGGGGGGATTTAGCACAGATACGCAGTATTTT.

This chain's CDR3 is CASSLDSTGELFF. DNA for the CDR3: TGCGCCAGCAGCTTGGACAGCACCGGGGAGCTGTTTTTT. The rearrangement links TRBV5-1 to TRBJ2-2; no clear D gene. CDR3 length equals 13 residues. The germline gives CDR1 SGHRS, CDR2 YFSETQ. The ends were cut back, 0 bases at V and 4 bases at J, with 4 bases in the middle.

V usage is TRBV5-1 and J usage is TRBJ2-2, with D perhaps matching TRBD1 or TRBD2 (5 bases each). CDR1 SGHRS and CDR2 YFSETQ come from the germline V gene. The CDR3 runs 15 residues. Trimming removed 2 bases from V and 2 bases from J, with 10 bases in between. The CDR3 DNA reads TGCGCCAGCAGCTTTGAGGGGCCAAACACCGGGGAGCTGTTTTTT. Amino acids: CASSFEGPNTGELFF.

This clone was recorded once. The chain uses TRBV9 and TRBJ1-5; no clear D gene. This CDR3 spans 14 amino acids. CDR1 and CDR2 (germline): SGDLS, YYNGEE. The V end lost 0 bases, the J end lost 4 bases, and 8 bases lay between the germline ends. CDR3 in amino acids: CASSVGGANQPQHF. The CDR3 DNA reads TGTGCCAGCAGCGTAGGAGGAGCGAATCAGCCCCAGCATTTT.

The J gene is TRBJ1-1, the V gene TRBV11-2; TRBD1 agrees at 9 bases. Germline V gives CDR1 SGHAT, CDR2 FQNNGV. The CDR3 spans 15 residues. With V trimmed by 5 bases and J by 6 bases, 10 bases remained unmatched. The DNA of the CDR3 is TGTGCCAGCAGCCCATACCAAGGACAGGGGCCTGAAGCTTTCTTT. Its protein product is CASSPYQGQGPEAFF.

The rearrangement links TRBV15 to TRBJ1-4; possibly TRBD1 for D (5 bases). The germline V and J ends were trimmed by 3 bases and 8 bases, with 16 bases remaining between them. CDR3 length: 15 amino acids. The germline gives CDR1 LNHNV, CDR2 YYDKDF (reference sequence). CDR3 coding DNA: TGTGCCACCAGCAGCCTCCGCGGGGGGAAAGAAAAACTGTTTTTT. Its protein product is CATSSLRGGKEKLFF.

The V gene is TRBV6-5, the J gene TRBJ2-5; D may be TRBD1 or TRBD2 (5 bases each). There are 14 residues in the CDR3. V lost 4 bases and J lost 6, with 15 bases in between. CDR1 is MNHEY, CDR2 SVGAGI, per germline. CDR3 nucleotides: TGTGCCAGCAGTTCCCCATGGGACCGGAAGACCCAGTACTTC. Amino acid sequence: CASSSPWDRKTQYF.

In its sample, this clone was seen a few times. Written as DNA, the CDR3 is TGTGCCAGCAGCCCCCTCGTGCAAGCGGGGCGATACGAGCAGTACTTC. Its protein is CASSPLVQAGRYEQYF. The J gene is TRBJ2-7, the V gene TRBV11-2, with TRBD2 matching over 7 bases. With V trimmed by 5 bases and J by 4 bases, 14 bases remained unmatched. The CDR3 is 16 residues long. Germline V gene lookup returns CDR1 SGHAT and CDR2 FQNNGV.

This clone was observed once. The chain carries TRBV6-1 and TRBJ1-1, with no clear D. The V gene's germline CDR1 is MNHNS and CDR2 SASEGT. Trimming removed 5 bases from V and 6 bases from J, with 10 bases in between. This CDR3 is built from 12 residues. The DNA of the CDR3 is TGTGCCAGCAGTACCCCAGTTTCTGAAGCTTTCTTT. Its translation: CASSTPVSEAFF.

This chain joins TRBV19 and TRBJ2-7, with 11 bases that match TRBD1. Germline CDR1 is LNHDA and CDR2 is SQIVND (reference sequence). The V and J ends lost 5 bases and 3 bases, in that order; junction bases with no gene match: 15. There are 18 residues in the CDR3. The CDR3 DNA follows: TGTGCCAGTAGTGTCGTGGCTGCGAGGACAGGGGGCATCTACGAGCAGTACTTC. This codes for CASSVVAARTGGIYEQYF.

V is TRBV15 and J is TRBJ1-5, with D possibly matching TRBD1 (5 bases). Germline V CDR1 and CDR2: LNHNV, YYDKDF (reference sequence). The CDR3 runs to 15 residues. V was cut by 4 bases and J by 1 base, with 11 bases left in between. The CDR3 here is CATSMGPGSNQPQHF. In DNA form, the CDR3 reads TGTGCCACCAGCATGGGGCCGGGGAGCAATCAGCCCCAGCATTTT. The whole variable domain, filled in from reference TRBV15 and TRBJ1-5, reads DAMVIQNPRYQVTQFGKPVTLSCSQTLNHNVMYWYQQKSSQAPKLLFHYYDKDFNNEADTPDNFQSRRPNTSFCFLDIRSPGLGDTAMYLCATSMGPGSNQPQHFGDGTRLSIL.

This clone was seen only once. V and J are TRBV27 and TRBJ1-2; 9 positions agree with TRBD1. The CDR3 length is 17 residues. V shed 3 bases, J shed 3 bases, and the junction held 11 bases outside the gene matches. Germline loops: CDR1 MNHEY, CDR2 SMNVEV (reference sequence). The CDR3 DNA sequence: TGTGCCAGCAGTTTGGGAGGACCGGACAGGGGACACTATGGCTACACCTTC. Its protein product is CASSLGGPDRGHYGYTF.

The gene calls are TRBV27 and TRBJ2-7; D may be TRBD2 (5 bases). This CDR3 comprises 14 residues. Trimming stripped 5 bases from V and 3 bases from J, with 14 bases between. In germline, CDR1 is MNHEY, CDR2 SMNVEV (reference sequence). The CDR3 DNA is TGTGCCAGCAGTCCCCTCGGGAAGAACTACGAGCAGTACTTC. Its protein is CASSPLGKNYEQYF.

This clone showed up many times. This chain joins TRBV18 and TRBJ1-5; TRBD1 is a possible D gene (5 bases). Trimming removed 4 bases from V and 0 bases from J, with 7 bases in between. The CDR3 extends over 14 amino acids. In germline, CDR1 is KGHSH, CDR2 LQKENI. The CDR3 here is CASSLDNSNQPQHF. The DNA for the CDR3 is TGTGCCAGCTCACTGGACAATAGCAATCAGCCCCAGCATTTT.

The chain recombines TRBV9 with TRBJ1-4; D not certain. The CDR3 covers 12 residues. The germline V gene encodes CDR1 SGDLS and CDR2 YYNGEE. Deletions cut 1 base from V and 11 bases from J, with 9 bases between. The chain's CDR3 is CASSVSGGKLFF. The CDR3 DNA reads as TGTGCCAGCAGCGTATCAGGCGGGAAACTGTTTTTT.

In its sample, this clone was seen once. V and J are TRBV6-1 and TRBJ2-5, with a possible D match to TRBD2 (7 bases). Germline V lookup: CDR1 MNHNS, CDR2 SASEGT. Between the trimmed V and J ends, which lost 6 bases and 4 bases, there was a span of 9 bases. The CDR3 extends over 12 amino acids. The CDR3 DNA reads as TGTGCCAGCAGGGGGGGGGCAGAGACCCAGTACTTC. Translating gives CASRGGAETQYF.

This chain links TRBV6-5 with TRBJ1-2; 10 bases are a match to TRBD1. Germline CDR1 and CDR2: MNHEY and SVGAGI. With V trimmed by 6 bases and J by 6 bases, 7 bases remained unmatched. The CDR3 has 14 amino acids. CDR3 amino acids: CASRRQGAADGYTF. In DNA, the CDR3 is TGTGCCAGCAGACGACAGGGGGCGGCGGATGGCTACACCTTC.

For this clone: Other DNA sequences in the sample encode the same CDR3. The rearrangement uses TRBV10-3 and TRBJ2-2; maybe TRBD1 (6 bases). The germline gives CDR1 ENHRY, CDR2 SYGVKD. Trimming took 0 bases from V and 1 from J, leaving 9 bases between them. This CDR3 comprises 16 residues. The CDR3 reads CAISESRGQNTGELFF. For the CDR3, the DNA is TGTGCCATCAGTGAGTCACGGGGACAGAACACCGGGGAGCTGTTTTTT.

This rearrangement joins TRBV5-4 to TRBJ1-1; the match to TRBD1 covers 9 bases. From germline, CDR1 is SGHNT and CDR2 YYREEE (reference sequence). Losses at the gene ends were 5 bases for V and 6 bases for J; bases not matched to a gene: 2. CDR3 length: 12 residues. CDR3 region: CASRTGGAEAFF. The CDR3 region has the DNA TGTGCCAGCAGGACAGGGGGGGCTGAAGCTTTCTTT.

The chain couples TRBV7-2 to TRBJ1-3; D not certain. The CDR3 runs to 14 residues. The ends were cut back, 6 bases at V and 4 bases at J, with 13 bases in the middle. CDR1 is SGHTA, CDR2 FQGNSA, per germline. CDR3 amino acids: CASRPSRGGNTIYF. CDR3 in DNA: TGTGCCAGCAGGCCTAGTCGAGGAGGAAACACCATATATTTT.

CDR3 residues: CSASRTEQYF. Here the CDR3 DNA reads TGCAGTGCTAGTCGGACCGAGCAGTACTTC. This chain connects TRBV20-1 to TRBJ2-7; D gene uncertain. Trimming cost V 3 bases and J 6 bases, with 6 bases left between them. CDR3 length: 10 amino acids. CDR1 and CDR2 from the germline V gene are DFQATT and SNEGSKA (reference sequence).

This clone turned up a few times. The V gene is TRBV5-4, the J gene TRBJ1-4; D call uncertain. Trimming pared 2 bases from V and 5 bases from J, leaving 10 bases between. The germline gives CDR1 SGHNT, CDR2 YYREEE (reference sequence). The CDR3 is 14 amino acids. The chain's CDR3 is CASSFAQQNEKLFF. CDR3 coding DNA: TGTGCCAGCAGCTTCGCACAGCAGAATGAAAAACTGTTTTTT.

In its sample, this clone was seen a few times. This chain joins TRBV5-1 and TRBJ2-4; possibly TRBD1 for D (5 bases). CDR1 and CDR2 (germline): SGHRS, YFSETQ. Trimming pared 0 bases from V and 4 bases from J, leaving 14 bases between. The CDR3 covers 16 residues. The CDR3 DNA reads TGCGCCAGCAGCTTGGAATTGATAGGGGTTAAAAACATTCAGTACTTC. This codes for CASSLELIGVKNIQYF.

The table lists this clone with a count of one. The chain has TRBV6-6 and TRBJ1-4; perhaps TRBD1 as D (5 bases). Germline lookup yields CDR1 MNHNY and CDR2 SVGAGI (reference sequence). This CDR3 contains 16 residues. V was pared by 0 bases and J by 3 bases, with 11 bases between. CDR3 DNA sequence: TGTGCCAGCAGTTACTCTGGGGGGTGGGCTAATGAAAAACTGTTTTTT. The encoded protein is CASSYSGGWANEKLFF.

CDR3 residues: CASSQVLSQETQYF. In DNA form, the CDR3 reads TGCGCCAGCAGCCAAGTACTGAGCCAAGAGACCCAGTACTTC. The rearrangement links TRBV4-1 to TRBJ2-5; D gene uncertain. CDR3 length equals 14 residues. Trimming took off 1 base at V and 1 base at J, with 7 bases between the two ends. CDR1 and CDR2 from the germline V gene are MGHRA and YSYEKL.